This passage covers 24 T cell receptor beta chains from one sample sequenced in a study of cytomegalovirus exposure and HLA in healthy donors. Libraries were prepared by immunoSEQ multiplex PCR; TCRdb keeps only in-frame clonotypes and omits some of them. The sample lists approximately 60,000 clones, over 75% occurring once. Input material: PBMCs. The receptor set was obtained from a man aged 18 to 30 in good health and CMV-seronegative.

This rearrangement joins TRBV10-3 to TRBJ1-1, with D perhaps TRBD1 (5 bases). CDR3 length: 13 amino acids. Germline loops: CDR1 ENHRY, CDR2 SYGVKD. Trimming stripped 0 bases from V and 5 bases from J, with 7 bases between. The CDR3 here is CAISESGGTEAFF. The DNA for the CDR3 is TGTGCCATCAGTGAGTCCGGGGGGACTGAAGCTTTCTTT.

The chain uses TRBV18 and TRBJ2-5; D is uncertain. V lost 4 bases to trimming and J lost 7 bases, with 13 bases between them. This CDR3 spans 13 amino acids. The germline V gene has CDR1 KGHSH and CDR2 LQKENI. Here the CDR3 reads CASSLTQTGTQYF. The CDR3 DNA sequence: TGTGCCAGCTCACTCACTCAGACGGGGACCCAGTACTTC. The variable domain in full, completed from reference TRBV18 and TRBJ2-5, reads NAGVMQNPRHLVRRRGQEARLRCSPMKGHSHVYWYRQLPEEGLKFMVYLQKENIIDESGMPKERFSAEFPKEGPSILRIQQVVRGDSAAYFCASSLTQTGTQYFGPGTRLLVL.

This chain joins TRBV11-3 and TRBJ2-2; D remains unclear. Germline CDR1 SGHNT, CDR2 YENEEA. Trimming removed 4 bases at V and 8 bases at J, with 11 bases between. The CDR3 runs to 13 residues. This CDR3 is CASSSGNSGELFF. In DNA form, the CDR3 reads TGTGCCAGCAGCTCCGGTAACTCTGGGGAGCTGTTTTTT.

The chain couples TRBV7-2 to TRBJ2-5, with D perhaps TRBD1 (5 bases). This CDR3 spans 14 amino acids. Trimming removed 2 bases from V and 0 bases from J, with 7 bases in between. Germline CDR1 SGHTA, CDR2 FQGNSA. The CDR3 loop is CASSLKGNQETQYF. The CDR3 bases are TGTGCCAGCAGCTTAAAGGGGAACCAAGAGACCCAGTACTTC.

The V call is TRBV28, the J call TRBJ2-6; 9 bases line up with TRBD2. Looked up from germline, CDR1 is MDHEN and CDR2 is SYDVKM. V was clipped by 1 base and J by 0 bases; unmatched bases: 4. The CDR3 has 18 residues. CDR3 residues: CASSLFLAGSSGANVLTF. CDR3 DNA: TGTGCCAGCAGTTTATTCCTAGCGGGAAGCTCTGGGGCCAACGTCCTGACTTTC.

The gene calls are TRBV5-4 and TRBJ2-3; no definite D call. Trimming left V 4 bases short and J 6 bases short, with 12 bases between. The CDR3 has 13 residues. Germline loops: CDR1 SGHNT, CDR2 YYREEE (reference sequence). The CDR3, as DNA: TGTGCCAGCAGCCCTTATCCTATGGATACGCAGTATTTT. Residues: CASSPYPMDTQYF.

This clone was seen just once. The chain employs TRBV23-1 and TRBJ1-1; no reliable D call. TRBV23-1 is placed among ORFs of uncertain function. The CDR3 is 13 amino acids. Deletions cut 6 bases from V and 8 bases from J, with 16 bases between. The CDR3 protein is CASRQRATSEAFF. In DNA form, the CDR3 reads TGCGCCAGCAGACAGCGGGCGACAAGCGAAGCTTTCTTT.

Here the CDR3 DNA reads TGTGCCAGCAGTTCCCCGGCCCGGACAGGGGGCCTCCACGAGCAGTACTTC. The encoded protein is CASSSPARTGGLHEQYF. J is TRBJ2-7 and V is TRBV27; TRBD1 matches 11 bases. Germline assignment: CDR1 MNHEY and CDR2 SMNVEV (reference sequence). This CDR3 has 17 amino acids. V was pared by 4 bases and J by 5 bases, with 13 bases of the junction left unmatched.

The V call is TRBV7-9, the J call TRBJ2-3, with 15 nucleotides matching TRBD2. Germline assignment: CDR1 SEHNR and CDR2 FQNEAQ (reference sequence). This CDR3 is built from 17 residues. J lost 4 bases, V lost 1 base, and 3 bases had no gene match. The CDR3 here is CASSLGTSGRASDTQYF. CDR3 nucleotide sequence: TGTGCCAGCAGCTTAGGGACTAGCGGGAGGGCGTCAGATACGCAGTATTTT.

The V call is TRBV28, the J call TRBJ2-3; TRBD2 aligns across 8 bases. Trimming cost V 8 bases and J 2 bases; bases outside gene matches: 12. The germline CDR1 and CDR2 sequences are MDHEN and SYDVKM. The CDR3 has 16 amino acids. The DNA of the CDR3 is TGTGCCAGCGATCCCGGGACTAGTGTTATCACAGATACGCAGTATTTT. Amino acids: CASDPGTSVITDTQYF.

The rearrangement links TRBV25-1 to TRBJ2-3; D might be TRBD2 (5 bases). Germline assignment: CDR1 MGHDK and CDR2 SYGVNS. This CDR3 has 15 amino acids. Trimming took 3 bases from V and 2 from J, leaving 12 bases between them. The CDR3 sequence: CASSDQRKSTDTQYF. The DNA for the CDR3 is TGTGCCAGCAGTGACCAGCGGAAATCCACAGATACGCAGTATTTT.

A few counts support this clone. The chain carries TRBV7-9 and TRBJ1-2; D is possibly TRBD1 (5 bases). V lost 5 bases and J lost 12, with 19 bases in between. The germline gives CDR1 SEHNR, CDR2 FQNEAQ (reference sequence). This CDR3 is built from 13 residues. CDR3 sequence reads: CASSPRGRAVNTF. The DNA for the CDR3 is TGTGCCAGCAGCCCCCGGGGGAGGGCAGTCAACACCTTC.

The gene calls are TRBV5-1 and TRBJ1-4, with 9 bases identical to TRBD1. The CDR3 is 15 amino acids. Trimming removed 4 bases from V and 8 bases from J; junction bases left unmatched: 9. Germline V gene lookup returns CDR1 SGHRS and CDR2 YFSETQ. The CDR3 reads CASSQYGTGSEKLFF. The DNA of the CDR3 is TGCGCCAGCAGCCAATACGGGACAGGGTCGGAAAAACTGTTTTTT. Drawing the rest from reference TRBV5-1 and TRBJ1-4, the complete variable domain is KAGVTQTPRYLIKTRGQQVTLSCSPISGHRSVSWYQQTPGQGLQFLFEYFSETQRNKGNFPGRFSGRQFSNSRSEMNVSTLELGDSALYLCASSQYGTGSEKLFFGSGTQLSVL.

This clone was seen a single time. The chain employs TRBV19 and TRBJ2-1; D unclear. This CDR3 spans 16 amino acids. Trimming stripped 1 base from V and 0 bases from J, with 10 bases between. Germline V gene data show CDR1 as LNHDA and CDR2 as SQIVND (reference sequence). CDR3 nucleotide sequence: TGTGCCAGTAGTATAGTGGCCCGGAGCTCCTACAATGAGCAGTTCTTC. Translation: CASSIVARSSYNEQFF.

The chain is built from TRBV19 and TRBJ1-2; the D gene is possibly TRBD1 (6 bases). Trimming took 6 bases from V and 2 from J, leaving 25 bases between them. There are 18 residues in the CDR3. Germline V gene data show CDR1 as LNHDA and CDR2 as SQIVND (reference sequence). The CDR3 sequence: CASRDTTRGARPNYGYTF. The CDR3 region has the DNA TGTGCCAGTAGGGACACGACGCGGGGGGCGAGGCCCAACTATGGCTACACCTTC. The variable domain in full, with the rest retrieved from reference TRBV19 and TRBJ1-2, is DGGITQSPKYLFRKEGQNVTLSCEQNLNHDAMYWYRQDPGQGLRLIYYSQIVNDFQKGDIAEGYSVSREKKESFPLTVTSAQKNPTAFYLCASRDTTRGARPNYGYTFGSGTRLTVV.

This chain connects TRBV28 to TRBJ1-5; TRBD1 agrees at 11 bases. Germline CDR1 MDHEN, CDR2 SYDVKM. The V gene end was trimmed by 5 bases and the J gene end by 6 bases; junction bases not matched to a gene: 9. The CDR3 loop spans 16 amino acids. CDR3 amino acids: CASSRTGGRMSQPQHF. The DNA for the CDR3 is TGTGCCAGCAGTCGGACAGGGGGCAGGATGAGTCAGCCCCAGCATTTT.

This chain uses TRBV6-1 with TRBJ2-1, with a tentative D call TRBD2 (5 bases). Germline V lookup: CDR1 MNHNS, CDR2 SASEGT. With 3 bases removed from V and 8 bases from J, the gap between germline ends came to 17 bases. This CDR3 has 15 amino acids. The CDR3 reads CASSDSPGKYDEQFF. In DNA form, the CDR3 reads TGTGCCAGCAGTGATTCTCCGGGGAAATACGATGAGCAGTTCTTC.

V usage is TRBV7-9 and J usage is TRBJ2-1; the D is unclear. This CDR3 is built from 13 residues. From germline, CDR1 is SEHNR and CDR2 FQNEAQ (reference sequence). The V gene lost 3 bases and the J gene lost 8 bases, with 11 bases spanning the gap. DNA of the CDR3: TGTGCCAGCAGCTTTAGTAAGCGCGATGAGCAGTTCTTC. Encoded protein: CASSFSKRDEQFF.

The CDR3 sequence is CASSPTSGSPYEQFF. The CDR3 coding sequence is TGTGCCAGCAGCCCCACTAGCGGGAGTCCTTATGAGCAGTTCTTC. This chain uses TRBV7-9 with TRBJ2-1; 11 bases map to TRBD2. Germline CDR1 is SEHNR and CDR2 is FQNEAQ (reference sequence). Unmatched junction bases numbered 8, after V lost 5 bases and J lost 8 bases. This CDR3 contains 15 residues.

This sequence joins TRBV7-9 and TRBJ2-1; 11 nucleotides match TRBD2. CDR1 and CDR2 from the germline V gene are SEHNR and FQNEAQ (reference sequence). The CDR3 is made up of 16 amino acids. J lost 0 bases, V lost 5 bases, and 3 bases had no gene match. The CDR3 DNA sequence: TGTGCCAGCAGCAGCGGGACTAGCGGCTCCTACAATGAGCAGTTCTTC. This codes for CASSSGTSGSYNEQFF.

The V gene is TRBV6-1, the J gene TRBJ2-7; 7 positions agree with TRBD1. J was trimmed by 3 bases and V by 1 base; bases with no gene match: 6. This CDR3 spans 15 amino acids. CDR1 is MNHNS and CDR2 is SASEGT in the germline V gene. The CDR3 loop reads CASSEGGTVGYEQYF. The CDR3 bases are TGTGCCAGCAGTGAAGGGGGGACAGTTGGCTACGAGCAGTACTTC.

The CDR3, as DNA: TGTGCCAGCAGTTACTCGGGGACAGGCTACGAGCAGTACTTC. Protein: CASSYSGTGYEQYF. V and J are TRBV6-5 and TRBJ2-7, with TRBD1 matching over 8 bases. The J segment lost 3 bases and the V segment lost 0 bases, leaving 1 base of the junction unmatched. The CDR3 sequence is 14 residues long. Germline CDR1 is MNHEY and CDR2 is SVGAGI.

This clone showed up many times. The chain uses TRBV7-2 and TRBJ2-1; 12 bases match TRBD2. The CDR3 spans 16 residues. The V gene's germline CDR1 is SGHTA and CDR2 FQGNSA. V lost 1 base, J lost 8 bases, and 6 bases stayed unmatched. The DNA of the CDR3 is TGTGCCAGCAGCTTAGTTCGGACTAGCGGGACCTATGAGCAGTTCTTC. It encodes CASSLVRTSGTYEQFF.

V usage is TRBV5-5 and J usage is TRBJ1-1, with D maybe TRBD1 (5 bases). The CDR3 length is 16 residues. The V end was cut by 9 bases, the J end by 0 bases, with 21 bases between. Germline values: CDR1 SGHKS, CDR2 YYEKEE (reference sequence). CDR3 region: CATGLRVRRMNTEAFF. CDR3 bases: TGTGCCACGGGTCTCAGGGTCCGGCGCATGAACACTGAAGCTTTCTTT.